The next 10 T cell receptor beta chains were all read from a single sample in a study of blood T cell repertoires in COVID-19. Here immunoSEQ multiplex PCR was the method, and the copy in TCRdb shows in-frame clones only, minus some. The sample lists approximately 77,000 clones; roughly 85% were seen once. Input material: peripheral blood. The receptors come from a man aged 45 to 65 with COVID-19, enrolled during active disease.

The chain recombines TRBV19 with TRBJ1-1; no clear D. Trimming took 3 bases from V and 0 from J, leaving 8 bases between them. The CDR3 loop spans 14 amino acids. The germline V gene encodes CDR1 LNHDA and CDR2 SQIVND (reference sequence). CDR3 sequence: CASSIRAMNTEAFF. The CDR3 DNA sequence: TGTGCCAGTAGTATTCGAGCCATGAACACTGAAGCTTTCTTT.

The chain employs TRBV7-8 and TRBJ2-4; 8 nucleotides agree with TRBD1. The CDR3 is 16 residues long. J gave up 0 bases and V 3 bases, and 4 bases lay outside the gene matches. Germline V CDR1 and CDR2: SGHVS, FQNEAQ. The DNA for the CDR3 is TGTGCCAGCAGCTTGACAGGGGACACAGCCAAAAACATTCAGTACTTC. Its protein is CASSLTGDTAKNIQYF.

The V gene is TRBV19, the J gene TRBJ1-2; D unresolved. Trimming took 8 bases from V and 2 from J, leaving 12 bases between them. Germline V lookup: CDR1 LNHDA, CDR2 SQIVND (reference sequence). The length of the CDR3 is 13 residues. For the CDR3, the DNA is TGTGCCAGTCGAATGGCGGGAAACTATGGCTACACCTTC. Residues: CASRMAGNYGYTF.

J is TRBJ2-2 and V is TRBV7-2; the D gene is possibly TRBD1 (6 bases). CDR3 length: 16 residues. Trimming left V 5 bases short and J 7 bases short, with 20 bases between. In germline, CDR1 is SGHTA, CDR2 FQGNSA. This CDR3 reads CASSPLGGGGDGELFF. CDR3 DNA sequence: TGTGCCAGCAGCCCTTTAGGGGGTGGGGGAGACGGGGAGCTGTTTTTT.

The chain joins TRBV20-1 to TRBJ2-3; TRBD1 is a possible D gene (5 bases). Germline V lookup: CDR1 DFQATT, CDR2 SNEGSKA (reference sequence). The CDR3 sequence is 12 residues long. V lost 3 bases, J lost 10 bases, and 14 bases lay in between. The CDR3 reads CSASQKGRAQYF. The CDR3 bases are TGCAGTGCTAGTCAGAAGGGCAGGGCGCAGTATTTT.

This clone was recorded once. The rearrangement links TRBV9 to TRBJ1-1, with 9 bases lining up with TRBD1. V dropped 3 bases and J dropped 0; count of bases not matched to a gene: 9. The length of the CDR3 is 17 residues. CDR1 is SGDLS, CDR2 YYNGEE, per germline. The CDR3 protein is CASSAGQGWDVNTEAFF. CDR3 coding DNA: TGTGCCAGCAGCGCCGGACAGGGGTGGGATGTGAACACTGAAGCTTTCTTT.

The genes are TRBV4-3 and TRBJ2-1; 7 bases line up with TRBD1. The CDR3 runs to 16 residues. The germline V gene has CDR1 LGHNA and CDR2 YSLEER. The V gene end was trimmed by 0 bases and the J gene end by 5 bases; junction bases not matched to a gene: 7. The CDR3 loop reads CASSQDYRGLDNEQFF. The CDR3 DNA follows: TGCGCCAGCAGCCAAGATTATAGGGGGCTAGACAATGAGCAGTTCTTC.

This sequence joins TRBV11-2 and TRBJ2-5, with 10 bases lining up with TRBD2. The J segment lost 5 bases and the V segment lost 1 base, leaving 7 bases of the junction unmatched. This CDR3 comprises 16 residues. Germline assignment: CDR1 SGHAT and CDR2 FQNNGV. The CDR3 loop reads CASSLVLLAGVETQYF. CDR3 coding DNA: TGTGCCAGCAGCTTAGTTCTCCTAGCGGGAGTTGAGACCCAGTACTTC.

The chain has TRBV12-3 or TRBV12-4 and TRBJ2-2; D remains ambiguous. This CDR3 is built from 11 residues. Trimming stripped 7 bases from V and 5 bases from J, with 5 bases between. DNA for the CDR3: TGTGCCAGCAAGAGGACCGGGGAGCTGTTTTTT. Its protein is CASKRTGELFF.

The gene calls are TRBV6-2 or TRBV6-3 and TRBJ2-2; D perhaps matches TRBD1 (6 bases). The CDR3 has 18 residues. Trimming cost V 2 bases and J 1 base, with 17 bases left between them. Germline-derived CDR1 and CDR2 are MNHEY and SVGEGT. The CDR3 DNA is TGTGCCAGCAGTTACCCTAAGACAGGAAGTAAGAACACCGGGGAGCTGTTTTTT. Translation gives CASSYPKTGSKNTGELFF.